The sequence of this TCR beta chain was determined in a study of Ad26.COV2.S vaccination and SARS-CoV-2 variants. Study-wide background: The authors gave Ad26.COV2.S intramuscularly, either once or twice 56 days apart. Findings and limits, study-wide: Assessments of TCR breadth and depth may have underestimated the total T cell responses. Relative to placebo recipients, vaccine recipients exhibited elevated spike-specific TCR breadth.

V dropped 2 bases and J dropped 3 bases, with 13 bases sitting between them. Germline V lookup: CDR1 SGHVS, CDR2 FQNEAQ. CDR3 length: 15 residues. Treatment in this sample: around 19 received Ad26.COV2.S at low or high dose, single or two shots; about 5 received placebo; per-sample allocation not given. Samples came from day 63 after the first vaccine or placebo injection. Details on this clone: Its antigen is not known.

Sequencing used immunoSEQ multiplex PCR; TCRdb keeps in-frame clones, though not all of them. The sample lists about 440,000 clones, 90% occurring once. This clonotype was sampled from a person aged 18-65 years who received the Ad26.COV2.S COVID-19 vaccine or a placebo. The rearrangement uses TRBV7-8 and TRBJ1-2, with D perhaps TRBD1 (6 bases). Specimen: peripheral blood, collected in a trial of Ad26.COV2.S vaccine versus placebo. The CDR3 DNA reads TGTGCCAGCAGCTTAACGAGGAGGGGGGACTATGGCTACACCTTC. Translating gives CASSLTRRGDYGYTF.